This TCR beta chain was recovered during a study of shared clonotypes between healthy human individuals. About the research overall: Used for every donor were three CD4 naive, three CD4 memory, two CD8 naive and one CD8 memory plate. Broader study findings: What limited the represented genetic and exposure-history diversity was the small number of donors. Clonotypes which were not shared had lower generation probabilities than clonotypes that all four donors shared.

The authors distributed each subset's genomic DNA evenly over several immunoSEQ plates. Assay: immunoSEQ multiplex PCR; the TCRdb copy retains only in-frame clones and omits some. The sample yields 2,100,000 or so clones, 95% seen once. As to this clone: Its cognate antigen is unknown.

V lost 4 bases, J lost 5 bases, and 5 bases stayed unmatched. This CDR3 is built from 16 residues. From germline, CDR1 is SNHLY and CDR2 FYNNEI. This chain links TRBV2 with TRBJ2-2; 12 nucleotides match TRBD2. The material sequenced was naive CD4+ T cells sorted from blood. The sample's subset: CD45RA+ positively selected. The TCR was taken from a man aged 18 to 29 in good health. DNA of the CDR3: TGTGCCAGCAGTGGACTAGCGGGAGTAAGGACCGGGGAGCTGTTTTTT. Amino acid sequence: CASSGLAGVRTGELFF.